This entry features one TCR beta chain sequence. This record belongs to a study of blood T cell repertoires in COVID-19. At the level of the study: The study drew acute and convalescent COVID-19 samples from the United States, Italy and Spain. Nucleic acid was either cDNA or gDNA, and it came from T cells, B-cell-depleted T cells, or PBMCs.

In the authors' methods: Scientists estimated how many nucleated cells there were by amplifying reference gene primers. Here immunoSEQ multiplex PCR was the method, and the copy in TCRdb shows in-frame clones only, minus some. The V and J calls and clone size come from that table; D and trimming were worked out from the DNA. In the table there are a few hundred thousand clones, roughly 90% of which are singletons. Trimming left V 8 bases short and J 3 bases short, with 17 bases between. CDR1 and CDR2 from the germline V gene are SEHNR and FQNEAQ (reference sequence). This CDR3 is built from 14 residues.

What was sequenced was peripheral blood. The J gene is TRBJ2-7, the V gene TRBV7-9; D perhaps matches TRBD2 (5 bases). This TCR derives from a woman aged 25-40 years with COVID-19, enrolled during active disease. The CDR3 region is CASALPARGYEQYF. The DNA of the CDR3 is TGTGCCAGCGCCTTACCGGCCCGGGGCTACGAGCAGTACTTC.